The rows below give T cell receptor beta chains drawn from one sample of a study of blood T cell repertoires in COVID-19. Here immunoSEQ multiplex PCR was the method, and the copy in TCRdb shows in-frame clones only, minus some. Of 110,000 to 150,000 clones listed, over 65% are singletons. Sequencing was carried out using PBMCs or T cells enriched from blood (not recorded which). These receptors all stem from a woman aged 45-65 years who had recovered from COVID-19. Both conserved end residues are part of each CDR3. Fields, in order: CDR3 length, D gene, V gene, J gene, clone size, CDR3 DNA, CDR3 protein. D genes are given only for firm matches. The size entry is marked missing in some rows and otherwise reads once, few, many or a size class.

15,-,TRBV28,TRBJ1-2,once,TGTGCCAGCACACTTCCTCCTACGGGAGGTTGGGGCTACACCTTC,CASTLPPTGGWGYTF
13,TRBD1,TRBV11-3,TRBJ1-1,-,TGTGCCAGCAGTATCACAGGGGGCACTGAAGCTTTCTTT,CASSITGGTEAFF
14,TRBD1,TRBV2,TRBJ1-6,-,TGTGCCACCCTCTACAGGGGTGGAAATTCACCCCTCCACTTT,CATLYRGGNSPLHF
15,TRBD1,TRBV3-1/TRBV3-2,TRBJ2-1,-,TGTGCCAGCAGCCCCTCCTTGACAGGGAACAATGAGCAGTTCTTC,CASSPSLTGNNEQFF
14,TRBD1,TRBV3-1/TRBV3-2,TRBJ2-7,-,TGTGCCAGCAGCCAAGACTGGGACAGCTACGAGCAGTACTTC,CASSQDWDSYEQYF
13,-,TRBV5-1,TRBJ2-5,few,TGCGCCAGCAGCTCAAACTACCAAGAGACCCAGTACTTC,CASSSNYQETQYF
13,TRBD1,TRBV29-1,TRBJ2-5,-,TGCAGCGTTCGAATTGGCAGGGGGGAGACCCAGTACTTC,CSVRIGRGETQYF
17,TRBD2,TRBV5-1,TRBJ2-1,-,TGCGCCAGCAGCTTGGGACTAGCGGGGGGGCTTAACGATGAGCAGTTCTTC,CASSLGLAGGLNDEQFF
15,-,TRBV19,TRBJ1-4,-,TGTGCCAGTAGTGCCTCGGGGGGTGTTAATGAAAAACTGTTTTTT,CASSASGGVNEKLFF
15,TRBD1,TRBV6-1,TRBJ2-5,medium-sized,TGTGCCAGCAGTGAAGGGACAGGGGGATTTGAGACCCAGTACTTC,CASSEGTGGFETQYF
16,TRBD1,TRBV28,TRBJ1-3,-,TGTGCCAGCAGTCCTCGGACAGGGTCTGCTGGAAACACCATATATTTT,CASSPRTGSAGNTIYF
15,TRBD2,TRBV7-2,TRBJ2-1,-,TGTGCCAGCAGCTTAGGCGGGGGGGCCTTGAGTGAGCAGTTCTTC,CASSLGGGALSEQFF
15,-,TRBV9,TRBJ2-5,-,TGTGCCAGCAGCGTAGAGCCAGCGGCCCAAGAGACCCAGTACTTC,CASSVEPAAQETQYF
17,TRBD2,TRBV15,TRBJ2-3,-,TGTGCCACCAGCAGAAAGACTAGCGGGGGATACACAGATACGCAGTATTTT,CATSRKTSGGYTDTQYF
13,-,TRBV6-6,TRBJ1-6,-,TGTGCCGTGAACCGGGACATCGGCTCACCCCTCCACTTT,CAVNRDIGSPLHF
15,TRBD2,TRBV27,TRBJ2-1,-,TGTGCCAGCAGTTTACAGCGGGACCTCTACAATGAGCAGTTCTTC,CASSLQRDLYNEQFF
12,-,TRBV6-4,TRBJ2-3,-,TGTGCCAGCAGTGACGCTTGGCATACGCAGTATTTT,CASSDAWHTQYF
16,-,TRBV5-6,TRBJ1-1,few,TGTGCCAGCGCCGAGGACAGTTGGGGACCAAACACTGAAGCTTTCTTT,CASAEDSWGPNTEAFF
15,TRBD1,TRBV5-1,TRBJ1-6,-,TGCGCCAGCAGCATACGGACAGGGGGCAATTCACCCCTCCACTTT,CASSIRTGGNSPLHF
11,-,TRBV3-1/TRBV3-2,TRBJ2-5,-,TGTGCCAGCAGCCACGAAGAGACCCAGTACTTC,CASSHEETQYF
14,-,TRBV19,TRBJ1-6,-,TGTGCCAGTAGTGGGGGGAGTATTAATTCACCCCTCCACTTT,CASSGGSINSPLHF
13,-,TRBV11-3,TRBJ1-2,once,TGTGCCAGCAGCCGGACTAATTTTGCTGGCTACACCTTC,CASSRTNFAGYTF
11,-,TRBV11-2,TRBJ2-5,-,TGTGCCAGCAGCTTACTTGAGACCCAGTACTTC,CASSLLETQYF
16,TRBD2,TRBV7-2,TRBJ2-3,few,TGTGCCAGCAGCCCGGACTATCGGGGGGGCCGTGATACGCAGTATTTT,CASSPDYRGGRDTQYF